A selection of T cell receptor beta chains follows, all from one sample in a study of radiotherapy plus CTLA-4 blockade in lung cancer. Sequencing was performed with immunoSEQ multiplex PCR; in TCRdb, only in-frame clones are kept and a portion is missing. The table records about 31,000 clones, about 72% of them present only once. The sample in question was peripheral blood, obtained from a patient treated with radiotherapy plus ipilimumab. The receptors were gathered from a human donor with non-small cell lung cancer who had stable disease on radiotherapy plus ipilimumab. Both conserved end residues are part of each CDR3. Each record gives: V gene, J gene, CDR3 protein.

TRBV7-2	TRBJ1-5	CASSLQRGWNQPQHF
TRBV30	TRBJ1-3	CAWIMDSGNTIYF
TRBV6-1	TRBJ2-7	CASRRNYEQYF
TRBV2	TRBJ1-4	CASRPTSGGRVLAANEKLFF
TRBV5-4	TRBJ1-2	CASSLGGQLGNYGYTF
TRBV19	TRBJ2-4	CASSPTGFAKNIQYF
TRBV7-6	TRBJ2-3	CASSPGRSTDTQYF
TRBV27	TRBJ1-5	CASSQQGAAQPQHF
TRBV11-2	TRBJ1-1	CASSPTGGVSCFF
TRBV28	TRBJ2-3	CASSLETGTQYF
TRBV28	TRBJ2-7	CASSLGGLLSYEQYF
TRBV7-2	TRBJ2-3	CASSPGLATDTQYF
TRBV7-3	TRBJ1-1	CASSLQYDTEAFF
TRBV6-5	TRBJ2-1	CASSRTRGGEQFF
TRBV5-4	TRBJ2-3	CASSLLQTQYF
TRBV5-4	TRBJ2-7	CASSPTDSYEQYF
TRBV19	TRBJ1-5	CASSIVGFNQPQHF
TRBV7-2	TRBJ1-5	CASSQGGRAGDYQPQHF
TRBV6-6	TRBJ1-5	CASSYGIHRVGQPQHF
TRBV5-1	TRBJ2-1	CASSSDSYNEQFF
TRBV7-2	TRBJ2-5	CASSLPSETQYF
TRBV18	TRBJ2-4	CASSQSRREGGNIQYF
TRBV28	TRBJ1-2	CASSTPGGYYGYTF
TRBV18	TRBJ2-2	CASSPPRHEKMNTGELFF
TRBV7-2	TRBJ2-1	CASSLGAGVPSYNEQFF
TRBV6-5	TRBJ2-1	CASSSGTGLWNEQFF
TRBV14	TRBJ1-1	CASSRQENTEAFF
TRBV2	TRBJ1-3	CASRGQGAGNTIYF